Below are 14 T cell receptor beta chains sequenced from a single sample in a study of shared clonotypes between healthy human individuals. Only in-frame clones appear in the TCRdb table, and some are missing; sequencing was by immunoSEQ multiplex PCR. The sample lists over 2 million clones, about 90% occurring once. Sequenced input: naive CD4+ T cells from PBMCs. Noted subset: CD45RA+ positively selected. These receptors were obtained from a man aged 18 to 35 in good health. Some clones in this sample may be carry-over from other donors' samples.

CDR3 sequence (DNA): TGTGCCAGCAGCCCCCGCCAGGCAAAGGGGGGCTACACCTTC. This gives the protein CASSPRQAKGGYTF. The chain recombines TRBV11-3 with TRBJ1-2, with D perhaps matching TRBD1 (5 bases). The germline V and J ends were trimmed by 5 bases and 8 bases, with 18 bases remaining between them. There are 14 residues in the CDR3. From germline, CDR1 is SGHNT and CDR2 YENEEA.

V gene TRBV18 combines with J gene TRBJ2-5; no clear D. CDR3 length equals 13 residues. Germline V CDR1 and CDR2: KGHSH, LQKENI. Trimming left V 2 bases short and J 5 bases short, with 9 bases between. CDR3 region: CASSPMAWETQYF. CDR3 in DNA: TGTGCCAGCTCACCAATGGCATGGGAGACCCAGTACTTC. The complete variable domain, with remaining parts taken from reference TRBV18 and TRBJ2-5, reads NAGVMQNPRHLVRRRGQEARLRCSPMKGHSHVYWYRQLPEEGLKFMVYLQKENIIDESGMPKERFSAEFPKEGPSILRIQQVVRGDSAAYFCASSPMAWETQYFGPGTRLLVL.

V usage is TRBV11-3 and J usage is TRBJ2-1; 8 bases map to TRBD2. Germline V gene sequence: CDR1 SGHNT, CDR2 YENEEA. CDR3 length equals 15 residues. V lost 4 bases and J lost 7; bases outside the gene matches: 9. This CDR3 is CASSSRSGSRNEQFF. DNA for the CDR3: TGTGCCAGCAGCTCCCGCAGCGGGAGTAGGAATGAGCAGTTCTTC.

This sequence joins TRBV29-1 and TRBJ2-1; TRBD2 matches 10 bases. The germline CDR1 and CDR2 sequences are SQVTM and ANQGSEA. V shed 4 bases and J 10 bases; nucleotides not matched to a gene: 19. The CDR3 contains 17 residues. CDR3 in amino acids: CSVVQRPASGRPKEQFF. CDR3 nucleotides: TGCAGCGTTGTCCAACGGCCGGCTAGCGGGAGACCTAAGGAGCAGTTCTTC.

This clone was found a few times. In the same sample, other DNA sequences code for this CDR3. Here the CDR3 reads CASSAGTTNYGYTF. In nucleotides, the CDR3 is TGTGCCAGCAGCGCCGGGACGACGAACTATGGCTACACCTTC. The rearrangement links TRBV9 to TRBJ1-2; possible D gene TRBD1, 5 bases. The germline V and J ends were trimmed by 3 bases and 2 bases, with 11 bases remaining between them. The CDR3 extends over 14 amino acids. Germline-derived CDR1 and CDR2 are SGDLS and YYNGEE.

The chain has TRBV7-9 and TRBJ2-2; D remains ambiguous. Trimming pared 0 bases from V and 6 bases from J, leaving 5 bases between. Looked up from germline, CDR1 is SEHNR and CDR2 is FQNEAQ (reference sequence). The CDR3 has 13 residues. CDR3 coding DNA: TGTGCCAGCAGCTTAGCCGTGCCCGGGGAGCTGTTTTTT. This sequence encodes CASSLAVPGELFF.

The chain has TRBV29-1 and TRBJ2-6; maybe TRBD1 (6 bases). Trimming stripped 1 base from V and 0 bases from J, with 10 bases between. The CDR3 runs 16 residues. Germline V gene lookup returns CDR1 SQVTM and CDR2 ANQGSEA. Here the CDR3 DNA reads TGCAGCGTTGAAGGCAGGGGCCCCTCTGGGGCCAACGTCCTGACTTTC. It encodes CSVEGRGPSGANVLTF.

The chain carries TRBV5-1 and TRBJ2-2, with 9 bases fitting TRBD1. The CDR3 is 14 residues long. The junction had 3 bases not matched to a gene; V was cut back by 3 bases and J by 6 bases. From germline, CDR1 is SGHRS and CDR2 YFSETQ. This CDR3 is CASSYRGQPGELFF. Here the CDR3 DNA reads TGCGCCAGCAGCTACAGGGGGCAACCCGGGGAGCTGTTTTTT.

In regard to this clone: This sample includes further DNA sequences coding for the same CDR3. This chain joins TRBV7-3 and TRBJ2-1; 14 positions match TRBD2. CDR1 SGHTA and CDR2 FQGTGA come from the germline V gene. The CDR3 length is 16 residues. V was pared by 0 bases and J by 6 bases, with 1 base of the junction left unmatched. For the CDR3, the DNA is TGTGCCAGCAGCTTAACCGGACTAGCGGGGGGCAATGAGCAGTTCTTC. Translating it yields CASSLTGLAGGNEQFF.

The J gene is TRBJ2-3, the V gene TRBV5-1, with 9 bases that match TRBD2. The junction had 12 bases not matched to a gene; V was cut back by 4 bases and J by 6 bases. The CDR3 covers 16 residues. Looked up from germline, CDR1 is SGHRS and CDR2 is YFSETQ. The DNA for the CDR3 is TGCGCCAGCAGCGTACCGGGACTAGCAGCCGGGGATACGCAGTATTTT. Translating gives CASSVPGLAAGDTQYF. Using reference TRBV5-1 and TRBJ2-3 for the parts outside the CDR3, the full variable domain is KAGVTQTPRYLIKTRGQQVTLSCSPISGHRSVSWYQQTPGQGLQFLFEYFSETQRNKGNFPGRFSGRQFSNSRSEMNVSTLELGDSALYLCASSVPGLAAGDTQYFGPGTRLTVL.

The chain couples TRBV7-2 to TRBJ1-2; no clear D. V dropped 5 bases and J dropped 8 bases, with 15 bases sitting between them. The CDR3 runs 13 residues. Per the germline V gene, CDR1 is SGHTA and CDR2 is FQGNSA. CDR3: CASSTPLGSGYTF. The CDR3 nucleotides are TGTGCCAGCAGCACCCCCTTAGGGTCCGGCTACACCTTC.

J is TRBJ2-1 and V is TRBV5-1; 7 nucleotides align to TRBD1. After removal of 3 bases from V and 6 bases from J, the junction contained 6 bases not matched to a gene. CDR1 is SGHRS and CDR2 is YFSETQ in the germline V gene. The CDR3 is 14 amino acids. The CDR3 region has the DNA TGCGCCAGCAGCTCAAATCCAGGGGGCAATGAGCAGTTCTTC. Translation: CASSSNPGGNEQFF. The full variable domain, in which reference TRBV5-1 and TRBJ2-1 provide the parts outside the CDR3, is KAGVTQTPRYLIKTRGQQVTLSCSPISGHRSVSWYQQTPGQGLQFLFEYFSETQRNKGNFPGRFSGRQFSNSRSEMNVSTLELGDSALYLCASSSNPGGNEQFFGPGTRLTVL.

A single count supports this clone. This chain connects TRBV19 to TRBJ1-1; D is ambiguous. From germline, CDR1 is LNHDA and CDR2 SQIVND (reference sequence). The V end was cut by 8 bases, the J end by 3 bases, with 13 bases between. The CDR3 extends over 13 amino acids. The CDR3 sequence is CASAYRRDTEAFF. Here the CDR3 DNA reads TGTGCCAGTGCCTATCGTCGGGACACTGAAGCTTTCTTT.

This chain connects TRBV6-1 to TRBJ1-2; weak D call: TRBD1 (5 bases). V shed 3 bases and J shed 0 bases, with 11 bases lying between them. CDR1 is MNHNS, CDR2 SASEGT, per germline. The CDR3 covers 15 residues. CDR3 sequence (DNA): TGTGCCAGCAGTGACAGGCTAGGGGCTAACTATGGCTACACCTTC. Protein product: CASSDRLGANYGYTF.